This paragraph covers one T cell receptor beta chain sequence. Germline CDR1 and CDR2: SGHNT and YYREEE (reference sequence). The CDR3 extends over 14 amino acids. The V gene lost 3 bases and the J gene lost 4 bases, with 13 bases spanning the gap. This sample stems from a study of blood T cell repertoires in COVID-19. About the study: Samples representing acute and convalescent COVID-19 were sourced from the United States, Italy and Spain. The cDNA or gDNA used as material had been derived from T cells, B-cell-depleted T cells, or PBMCs.

Followed longitudinally, the Seattle patients had been enrolled during active infection. Original data processing: Using reference gene primer amplification, nucleated cell counts were estimated. Produced via immunoSEQ multiplex PCR; TCRdb's table is partial and in-frame only. V and J calls and clone size are copied from that table; D and trimming were computed from the DNA. The sample carries about 160,000 clones, around nine tenths recorded once. The clonotype was recovered from a woman aged 65 to 85 with COVID-19, enrolled during active disease. Material for sequencing was peripheral blood. The chain combines TRBV5-4 with TRBJ1-2; the D gene is possibly TRBD1 (5 bases). This chain's CDR3 is CASSSDRLPYGYTF. The CDR3 DNA follows: TGTGCCAGCAGCTCCGACAGACTTCCCTATGGCTACACCTTC.